These 25 T cell receptor beta chains were all obtained from the same sample, sequenced in a study of blood T cell repertoires in COVID-19. Method: immunoSEQ multiplex PCR; TCRdb's copy keeps in-frame clones and lacks some. The repertoire has about 260,000 clones, more than 80% of them found once; the top ten carry 3% to 4.5%. The sample comprised peripheral blood. The receptors come from a woman aged 40 to 50 with acute or convalescent COVID-19.

CDR3 sequence: CASSPEAGVYNEQFF. For the CDR3, the DNA is TGTGCCAGCTCACCAGAAGCGGGGGTCTACAATGAGCAGTTCTTC. The chain carries TRBV18 and TRBJ2-1, with 8 positions matching TRBD2. Trimming at V came to 2 bases and at J to 3 bases, leaving 3 bases not matched to a gene. The CDR3 has 15 residues. Germline loops: CDR1 KGHSH, CDR2 LQKENI.

This clone was seen just once. The rearrangement links TRBV5-1 to TRBJ2-1; the match to TRBD2 covers 8 bases. This CDR3 is built from 14 residues. CDR1 and CDR2 (germline): SGHRS, YFSETQ. V lost 3 bases and J lost 9; bases outside the gene matches: 8. CDR3 amino acids: CASSSQGAGGEQFF. The CDR3 coding sequence is TGCGCCAGCAGCTCCCAGGGCGCGGGGGGTGAGCAGTTCTTC.

The V call is TRBV11-2, the J call TRBJ1-1, with D possibly being TRBD1 (5 bases). Germline CDR1 SGHAT, CDR2 FQNNGV. The CDR3 totals 16 residues. V lost 1 base to trimming and J lost 4 bases, with 16 bases between them. CDR3 residues: CASSLGGVGGGTEAFF. CDR3 sequence (DNA): TGTGCCAGCAGCTTAGGTGGTGTCGGGGGGGGCACTGAAGCTTTCTTT.

The genes are TRBV7-2 and TRBJ1-3; a weak D match, TRBD1 (5 bases). The germline V gene has CDR1 SGHTA and CDR2 FQGNSA. The germline V and J ends were trimmed by 1 base and 0 bases, with 10 bases remaining between them. This CDR3 spans 16 amino acids. In nucleotides, the CDR3 is TGTGCCAGCAGCTTAGTGGGGCGCTACTCTGGAAACACCATATATTTT. It codes for CASSLVGRYSGNTIYF.

This clone has just a few counts. The rearrangement uses TRBV7-9 and TRBJ1-1; D remains ambiguous. Trimming pared 3 bases from V and 7 bases from J, leaving 9 bases between. CDR3 length: 12 amino acids. Germline V gene sequence: CDR1 SEHNR, CDR2 FQNEAQ (reference sequence). DNA for the CDR3: TGTGCCAGCAGCTTGTCCGGGGTTGAAGCTTTCTTT. Its translation is CASSLSGVEAFF. The full variable domain, in which reference TRBV7-9 and TRBJ1-1 provide the parts outside the CDR3, is DTGVSQNPRHKITKRGQNVTFRCDPISEHNRLYWYRQTLGQGPEFLTYFQNEAQLEKSRLLSDRFSAERPKGSFSTLEIQRTEQGDSAMYLCASSLSGVEAFFGQGTRLTVV.

The rearrangement links TRBV19 to TRBJ1-4, with unresolved D. V shed 3 bases and J shed 4 bases, with 9 bases lying between them. Germline V gives CDR1 LNHDA, CDR2 SQIVND (reference sequence). The length of the CDR3 is 14 residues. CDR3 residues: CASSINSFNEKLFF. Here the CDR3 DNA reads TGTGCCAGTAGTATTAACAGCTTTAATGAAAAACTGTTTTTT. The whole variable domain, remainder taken from reference TRBV19 and TRBJ1-4, is DGGITQSPKYLFRKEGQNVTLSCEQNLNHDAMYWYRQDPGQGLRLIYYSQIVNDFQKGDIAEGYSVSREKKESFPLTVTSAQKNPTAFYLCASSINSFNEKLFFGSGTQLSVL.

V and J are TRBV2 and TRBJ1-2; TRBD1 might be the D (5 bases). Between the trimmed V and J ends, which lost 6 bases and 3 bases, there was a span of 17 bases. This CDR3 is built from 15 residues. From germline, CDR1 is SNHLY and CDR2 FYNNEI. CDR3 loop: CASSQGWTGDYGYTF. The CDR3, as DNA: TGTGCCAGCAGCCAGGGATGGACGGGAGACTATGGCTACACCTTC.

The rearrangement links TRBV2 to TRBJ2-2, with 9 bases matching TRBD2. Unmatched junction bases numbered 9, after V lost 6 bases and J lost 7 bases. Germline loops: CDR1 SNHLY, CDR2 FYNNEI. The CDR3 runs to 15 residues. The CDR3 here is CASRMRRGGLGELFF. The CDR3 region has the DNA TGTGCCAGCAGGATGCGGCGGGGGGGCCTCGGGGAGCTGTTTTTT.

This chain links TRBV29-1 with TRBJ1-5; TRBD1 aligns across 10 bases. Germline V lookup: CDR1 SQVTM, CDR2 ANQGSEA. The CDR3 has 13 amino acids. Trimming took 4 bases from V and 4 from J; bases not matched to a gene: 1. In DNA form, the CDR3 reads TGCAGCGTTGGGACAGGGGGTAATCAGCCCCAGCATTTT. Protein: CSVGTGGNQPQHF.

The J gene is TRBJ2-5, the V gene TRBV5-1; the match to TRBD1 covers 7 bases. The CDR3 is 16 residues long. The V gene's germline CDR1 is SGHRS and CDR2 YFSETQ. V gave up 0 bases and J gave up 2 bases; unmatched junction bases: 7. The CDR3, as DNA: TGCGCCAGCAGCTTGGGAGGGACGGACAGGCAAGAGACCCAGTACTTC. Translating it yields CASSLGGTDRQETQYF.

The chain couples TRBV25-1 to TRBJ1-6; D remains unclear. Germline loops: CDR1 MGHDK, CDR2 SYGVNS. Trimming shortened V by 5 bases and J by 9 bases, and 17 bases separated the two germline ends. The CDR3 consists of 15 residues. The CDR3 spells CASSSAWPAGSPLHF. DNA for the CDR3: TGTGCCAGCAGTTCGGCGTGGCCTGCGGGTTCACCCCTCCACTTT. The full variable domain, rest sourced from reference TRBV25-1 and TRBJ1-6, is EADIYQTPRYLVIGTGKKITLECSQTMGHDKMYWYQQDPGMELHLIHYSYGVNSTEKGDLSSESTVSRIRTEHFPLTLESARPSHTSQYLCASSSAWPAGSPLHFGNGTRLTVT.

The chain couples TRBV6-6 to TRBJ1-6; 9 bases are shared with TRBD1. V lost 6 bases and J lost 10; bases outside the gene matches: 7. Germline CDR1 reads MNHNY; CDR2 reads SVGAGI (reference sequence). The CDR3 is 14 residues long. The CDR3 DNA reads as TGTGCCAGCAGACGGGACAGGGAGGGATCACCCCTCCACTTT. Translating it yields CASRRDREGSPLHF.

The chain employs TRBV2 and TRBJ1-1; D gene ambiguous. The CDR3 length is 15 residues. Germline V CDR1 and CDR2: SNHLY, FYNNEI. The V gene lost 3 bases and the J gene lost 2 bases, with 13 bases spanning the gap. The CDR3 here is CASSDAADFNTEAFF. In nucleotides, the CDR3 is TGTGCCAGCAGTGATGCGGCGGATTTTAACACTGAAGCTTTCTTT.

Turning to this clone: Other DNA sequences of this sample code for an identical CDR3. V is TRBV6-5 and J is TRBJ1-3, with 7 positions matching TRBD1. CDR1 is MNHEY, CDR2 SVGAGI, per germline. V lost 6 bases to trimming and J lost 4 bases; unmatched junction nucleotides: 6. CDR3 length: 14 amino acids. CDR3 sequence: CASSYRGSGNTIYF. CDR3 DNA: TGTGCCAGCAGCTACAGGGGATCAGGAAACACCATATATTTT.

The chain joins TRBV5-1 to TRBJ1-2; 9 nucleotides align to TRBD1. The trim removed 3 bases at V and 6 bases at J, leaving 6 bases unmatched. Looked up from germline, CDR1 is SGHRS and CDR2 is YFSETQ. This CDR3 comprises 14 residues. Here the CDR3 reads CASSYATGGNGYTF. The CDR3, as DNA: TGCGCCAGCAGCTACGCAACAGGGGGCAATGGCTACACCTTC.

This clone was counted a single time. The rearrangement uses TRBV19 and TRBJ2-3; D possibly corresponds to TRBD2 (6 bases). The germline V gene encodes CDR1 LNHDA and CDR2 SQIVND (reference sequence). V lost 6 bases, J lost 2 bases, and 15 bases lay in between. The CDR3 is 15 amino acids. The DNA of the CDR3 is TGTGCCAGTAGCGAGGGACTCCTATTCACAGATACGCAGTATTTT. Residues: CASSEGLLFTDTQYF.

This chain links TRBV5-8 with TRBJ1-3; 7 nucleotides line up with TRBD1. Per the germline V gene, CDR1 is SGHTS and CDR2 is YDEGEE. The trim removed 5 bases at V and 0 bases at J, leaving 14 bases unmatched. The CDR3 covers 18 residues. The CDR3 loop reads CASRQRGQKTYSGNTIYF. As DNA, the CDR3 is TGTGCCAGCAGGCAGAGGGGACAGAAGACATACTCTGGAAACACCATATATTTT.

In the case of this clone: The same CDR3 also results from other DNA sequences found in this sample. This chain links TRBV6-5 with TRBJ1-1; D remains ambiguous. Per germline, CDR1 MNHEY and CDR2 SVGAGI. This CDR3 contains 13 residues. Deletions cut 3 bases from V and 5 bases from J, with 10 bases between. CDR3 residues: CASSYPSATEAFF. CDR3 DNA: TGTGCCAGCAGTTATCCTAGTGCGACTGAAGCTTTCTTT.

The chain uses TRBV7-2 and TRBJ1-5; 7 bases are a match to TRBD1. V was pared by 6 bases and J by 9 bases, with 8 bases of the junction left unmatched. Germline lookup yields CDR1 SGHTA and CDR2 FQGNSA. CDR3 length: 13 amino acids. For the CDR3, the DNA is TGTGCCAGCAGTCCCTCCAGGGGGAGGCCCCAGCATTTT. Protein: CASSPSRGRPQHF.

This clone appeared a single time. The chain employs TRBV29-1 and TRBJ2-5, with 8 positions matching TRBD1. This CDR3 spans 12 amino acids. V dropped 4 bases and J dropped 5; count of bases not matched to a gene: 3. Germline V gives CDR1 SQVTM, CDR2 ANQGSEA. The CDR3 coding sequence is TGCAGCGTTGCAGGGGGCGGGGAGACCCAGTACTTC. The encoded protein is CSVAGGGETQYF.

The chain joins TRBV6-2 or TRBV6-3 to TRBJ1-1; maybe TRBD1 (5 bases). Trimming shortened V by 5 bases and J by 4 bases, and 11 bases separated the two germline ends. The germline V gene encodes CDR1 MNHEY and CDR2 SVGEGT. The CDR3 runs 13 residues. The CDR3 protein is CASSRQSGTEAFF. The DNA of the CDR3 is TGTGCCAGCAGTCGACAGTCCGGCACTGAAGCTTTCTTT.

The chain links TRBV30 to TRBJ1-1; maybe TRBD1 (6 bases). CDR1 and CDR2 from the germline V gene are GTSNPN and SVGIG (reference sequence). The CDR3 contains 13 residues. Trimming removed 0 bases at V and 13 bases at J, with 18 bases between. This chain's CDR3 is CAWSVQGYTRVFF. CDR3 in DNA: TGTGCCTGGAGTGTACAGGGCTATACGCGGGTTTTCTTT.

This chain joins TRBV6-1 and TRBJ2-5; tentatively, D is TRBD1 (5 bases). The V and J ends lost 2 bases and 1 base respectively, with 8 bases between them. The germline V gene encodes CDR1 MNHNS and CDR2 SASEGT. CDR3 length equals 14 residues. The CDR3 DNA sequence: TGTGCCAGCAGTGAACAGGGATTCCAAGAGACCCAGTACTTC. Its translation: CASSEQGFQETQYF.

The genes are TRBV29-1 and TRBJ1-2, with a weak D call TRBD1 (5 bases). Germline V gene lookup returns CDR1 SQVTM and CDR2 ANQGSEA. The CDR3 is 12 amino acids. V lost 6 bases and J lost 4, with 12 bases in between. CDR3 coding DNA: TGCAGCGTCCGGGACTCCCGCTATGGCTACACCTTC. It translates to CSVRDSRYGYTF.

This chain joins TRBV18 and TRBJ1-2, with 10 positions matching TRBD1. This CDR3 region has 15 residues. Unmatched junction bases numbered 13, after V lost 5 bases and J lost 10 bases. Germline V CDR1 and CDR2: KGHSH, LQKENI. CDR3 bases: TGTGCCAGCTCAGCCACCGACAGGGGGCGGTTTGACTACACCTTC. Translation gives CASSATDRGRFDYTF.